A few counts support the clone carrying this TCR beta chain. V lost 0 bases to trimming and J lost 8 bases, with 11 bases between them. The CDR3 extends over 14 amino acids. Germline CDR1 reads LNHNV; CDR2 reads YYDKDF (reference sequence). These data come from a study of T cells after yellow fever vaccination. It was through 5'RACE template switching that TCR cDNA was made, with a universal primer site and UMIs added. Each CDR3 protein gets one entry after TCRdb re-called the 5' RACE reads with MiXCR. There are tens of thousands of distinct CDR3 sequences in the sample; 10% to 15% occur only once, and 20% to 25% lies in the top ten. General study results and limits: The bulk population could contribute abundant contaminating clonotypes to FACS-sorted repertoires. Clones from primary vaccination mostly reappeared after the booster (96% CD4, about 88% CD8).

The receptor was derived from a man younger than 35 who received the YFV17D yellow fever vaccine. The genes are TRBV15 and TRBJ2-1, with D maybe TRBD1 (6 bases). The sequencing here drew on CD8+ T cells not binding an NS4B(214-222) dextramer, sorted from PBMCs, taken less than 25 days after the first yellow fever vaccination. The CDR3 DNA is TGTGCCACCAGCAGAGATAGGGGGTTCCATGAGCAGTTCTTC. Protein sequence: CATSRDRGFHEQFF.